Here is one T cell receptor beta chain with its context. A single base separates this from a much larger clone, so it may be a read error. The data belong to a study of tumor and adjacent non-tumor tissue in lung cancer. Across the whole study: There were 11 to 12 adenocarcinoma, 2 squamous cell carcinoma and 1 small cell lung cancer cases.

Germline V gives CDR1 MDHEN, CDR2 SYDVKM. The CDR3 runs 14 residues. The template was RNA from unsorted bulk tissue. The normal lung tissue was taken more than 3 cm from the tumor edge. A modified ARM-PCR protocol with three rounds of nested PCR amplified TCRbeta. From the multiplex PCR reads, TCRdb called clonotypes with MiXCR, one entry per CDR3 protein. The data show about 110,000 distinct CDR3 sequences, 60% to 80% seen once. The V call is TRBV28, the J call TRBJ2-3, with 10 bases matching TRBD2. Sequencing was performed on distant non-tumor lung tissue. This TCR was recovered from a man aged 55-75 years with non-small cell lung cancer. The chain's CDR3 is CATVPGLALDMQYF. The CDR3 region has the DNA TGTGCCACGGTTCCGGGACTAGCGCTAGATATGCAGTATTTT. Drawing the rest from reference TRBV28 and TRBJ2-3, the complete variable domain is DVKVTQSSRYLVKRTGEKVFLECVQDMDHENMFWYRQDPGLGLRLIYFSYDVKMKEKGDIPEGYSVSREKKERFSLILESASTNQTSMYLCATVPGLALDMQYFGPGTRLTVL.